The 3 T cell receptor beta chains below were found in one sample sequenced in a study of T cells in localized non-small cell lung cancer. Profiled with immunoSEQ multiplex PCR; TCRdb holds only in-frame clones, not every one. This sample has 20,000 to 25,000 clones, with around 86% found just once. This specimen was PBMCs, taken before any cancer treatment. These TCRs come from a man aged 40-75 years with stage II squamous cell lung carcinoma.

The V gene is TRBV11-2, the J gene TRBJ1-2; tentatively, D is TRBD1 (6 bases). CDR3 length equals 15 residues. V shed 5 bases and J shed 6 bases, with 19 bases lying between them. Germline CDR1 reads SGHAT; CDR2 reads FQNNGV. CDR3 region: CASSPSLGGRDGYTF. For the CDR3, the DNA is TGTGCCAGCAGCCCCTCCTTAGGGGGGAGGGATGGCTACACCTTC.

The chain links TRBV6-5 to TRBJ2-7; 9 nucleotides agree with TRBD2. Losses at the gene ends were 2 bases for V and 2 bases for J; bases not matched to a gene: 4. The CDR3 length is 15 residues. Germline V lookup: CDR1 MNHEY, CDR2 SVGAGI. Here the CDR3 DNA reads TGTGCCAGCAGTTACGGGTCTAGCGGGACCTACGAGCAGTACTTC. This gives the protein CASSYGSSGTYEQYF.

V usage is TRBV27 and J usage is TRBJ1-2; D is undetermined. Germline V CDR1 and CDR2: MNHEY, SMNVEV (reference sequence). The CDR3 length is 14 residues. The V end lost 2 bases, the J end lost 8 bases, and 15 bases lay between the germline ends. The DNA for the CDR3 is TGTGCCAGCAGTTTACGGGGAAGAGGAAAGGGCTACACCTTC. Translating it yields CASSLRGRGKGYTF.